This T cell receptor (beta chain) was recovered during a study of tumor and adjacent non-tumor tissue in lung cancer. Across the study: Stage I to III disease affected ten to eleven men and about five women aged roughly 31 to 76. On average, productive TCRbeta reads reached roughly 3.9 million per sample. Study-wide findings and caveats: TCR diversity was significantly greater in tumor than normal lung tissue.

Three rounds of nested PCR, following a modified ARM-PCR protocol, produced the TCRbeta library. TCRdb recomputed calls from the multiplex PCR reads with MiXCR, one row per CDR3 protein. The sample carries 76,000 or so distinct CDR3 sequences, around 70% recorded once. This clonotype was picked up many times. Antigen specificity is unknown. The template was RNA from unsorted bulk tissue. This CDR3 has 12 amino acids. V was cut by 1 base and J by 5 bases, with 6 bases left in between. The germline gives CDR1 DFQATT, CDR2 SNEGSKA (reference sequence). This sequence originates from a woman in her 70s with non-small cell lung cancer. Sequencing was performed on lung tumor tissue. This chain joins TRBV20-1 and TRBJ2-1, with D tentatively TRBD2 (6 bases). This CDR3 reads CSARGLDNEQFF. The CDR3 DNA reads TGCAGTGCTAGAGGACTAGACAATGAGCAGTTCTTC.